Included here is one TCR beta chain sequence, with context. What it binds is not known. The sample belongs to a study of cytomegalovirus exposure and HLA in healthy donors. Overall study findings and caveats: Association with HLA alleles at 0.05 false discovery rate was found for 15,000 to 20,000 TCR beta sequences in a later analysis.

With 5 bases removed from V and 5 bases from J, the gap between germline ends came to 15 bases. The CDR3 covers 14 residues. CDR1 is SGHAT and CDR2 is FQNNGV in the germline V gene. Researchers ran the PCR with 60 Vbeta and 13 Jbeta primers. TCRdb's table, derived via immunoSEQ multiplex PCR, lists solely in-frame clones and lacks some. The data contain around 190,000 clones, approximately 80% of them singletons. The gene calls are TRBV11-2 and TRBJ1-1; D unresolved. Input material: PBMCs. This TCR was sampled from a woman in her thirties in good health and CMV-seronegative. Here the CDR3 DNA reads TGTGCCAGCAGCCTGAATATCGGGTTAACTGAAGCTTTCTTT. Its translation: CASSLNIGLTEAFF.